Here is one T cell receptor (beta chain) with its context. Its target is unknown. Trimming at V came to 3 bases and at J to 0 bases, leaving 5 bases not matched to a gene. The CDR3 spans 15 residues. These data are taken from a study of T-cell reconstitution after alpha-beta-depleted transplantation in children. General study points: The high TCRbeta diversity at day 60 in some patients came from surviving recipient T cells and thymic progenitors. Reported findings indicate that, about two months after transplant, alpha-beta T cells came from several hundred expanded clones, which were derived from non-depleted graft cells. At one year after transplant, newly produced T cells mostly accounted for T-cell counts and diversity.

Preparation of the TCRbeta library used unique molecular identifiers. In TCRdb, the PCR reads were re-called with MiXCR into one record per CDR3 protein. The table shows about 200,000 distinct CDR3 sequences, with about 7% occurring only once. The specimen was PBMCs, collected before TCRalphabeta/CD19-depleted stem cell transplant. The chain carries TRBV12-3 or TRBV12-4 and TRBJ2-7, with 7 bases lining up with TRBD1. The receptor was derived from a boy between 2 and 15 years old with acute lymphoblastic leukemia, due to receive a stem cell transplant. CDR3 nucleotide sequence: TGTGCCAGCAGTTTTTCCCGGGACAGCTCCTACGAGCAGTACTTC. Translating it yields CASSFSRDSSYEQYF.